A selection of T cell receptor beta chains follows, all from one sample in a study of tumour-infiltrating T cells in Burkitt lymphoma. The repertoire was sequenced with immunoSEQ multiplex PCR; TCRdb's copy has only in-frame clones and lacks some. The repertoire consists of fewer than 5,000 clones, with roughly an eighth occurring once and the leading ten covering about 25%. What was sequenced was tumor tissue. Every receptor here comes from a human donor with Burkitt lymphoma. The CDR3 runs from the conserved cysteine through the conserved F or W. Clone size is shown for a subset of rows, as once, few, many or a class of expanded clone.

J gene | V gene | clone size | CDR3 protein
TRBJ2-5 | TRBV6-6 | . | CASSLRGGETQYF
TRBJ1-3 | TRBV7-2 | . | CASTRGNTIYF
TRBJ1-1 | TRBV7-8 | . | CASSLGMNTEAFF
TRBJ1-2 | TRBV5-5 | few | CASSPGQGIYGYTF
TRBJ1-1 | TRBV30 | few | CAWTRDRDYAEAFF
TRBJ1-3 | TRBV19 | . | CASRTGTGAFGNTIYF
TRBJ2-5 | TRBV7-2 | few | CASSAPLDRVSETQYF
TRBJ1-2 | TRBV18 | few | CASSPSNLRREDNYGYTF
TRBJ1-4 | TRBV5-6 | few | CASSFTEENEKLFF
TRBJ2-1 | TRBV9 | few | CASSVYSGSYNEQFF
TRBJ2-7 | TRBV7-9 | . | CASSLAGRFYEQYF
TRBJ2-7 | TRBV5-4 | few | CASSLEGLAGGPYEQYF
TRBJ2-1 | TRBV6-5 | . | CASSVDRDSYNEQFF
TRBJ2-7 | TRBV9 | medium-sized | CASSVGQEPYEQYF
TRBJ1-2 | TRBV9 | . | CASSVDVGPAYGYTF
TRBJ1-2 | TRBV5-1 | few | CASSLVGSDRTGIYGYTF
TRBJ1-1 | TRBV6-5 | few | CASSYSENMNTEAFF
TRBJ1-2 | TRBV28 | . | CASSYRAGYTF
TRBJ2-7 | TRBV6-1 | few | CASNEPGRRRDEQYF
TRBJ1-2 | TRBV4-1 | few | CASSPEAGATYGYTF
TRBJ2-3 | TRBV5-8 | . | CASSPLAGGTDTQYF
TRBJ1-5 | TRBV19 | few | CASSPRNQPQHF
TRBJ1-5 | TRBV19 | few | CASSIRDGSNQPQHF
TRBJ2-1 | TRBV2 | few | CASRKREGQLEQFF
TRBJ1-5 | TRBV6-5 | few | CASRAGSNQPQHF
TRBJ2-3 | TRBV5-1 | . | CASSLVLSGEASDTQYF
TRBJ1-3 | TRBV13 | . | CASSWSEGNTIYF
TRBJ1-6 | TRBV7-2 | . | CASSLSDSSSPLHF
TRBJ2-3 | TRBV19 | . | CASRLSLTDTQYF
TRBJ2-3 | TRBV9 | . | CASSVALRSTDTQYF
TRBJ1-2 | TRBV28 | . | CASSLTFGQGRVNYGYTF
TRBJ1-4 | TRBV5-1 | . | CASSPTEFATNEKLFF
TRBJ1-2 | TRBV5-6 | . | CASSLSNYGYTF
TRBJ2-3 | TRBV11-2 | . | CASSLAGGWDTQYF
TRBJ2-3 | TRBV9 | . | CASSVALVGTSTDTQYF
TRBJ2-1 | TRBV11-3 | large | CASSLTSGSLNEQFF
TRBJ1-1 | TRBV5-1 | . | CASSLGLANAEAFF
TRBJ2-7 | TRBV29-1 | . | CSVRGDSYEQYF
TRBJ2-1 | TRBV4-2 | . | CASSRTLAADEQFF
TRBJ2-7 | TRBV5-4 | few | CASSEATGNFNEQYF
TRBJ2-3 | TRBV6-5 | . | CASRVGPALDTQYF
TRBJ2-1 | TRBV5-1 | . | CASRRLQGSDEQFF
TRBJ1-3 | TRBV11-2 | few | CASSLAGTGNTIYF
TRBJ1-5 | TRBV7-3 | few | CASSLTGRSNQPQHF
TRBJ2-5 | TRBV4-1 | . | CASSGPLGKETQYF
TRBJ1-4 | TRBV7-9 | few | CASSLSPAGEKLFF
TRBJ2-6 | TRBV2 | . | CASSLAGVGANVLTF
TRBJ2-7 | TRBV29-1 | . | CSVWGRDLNMPYEQYF
TRBJ2-6 | TRBV6-1 | . | CASSARDSGANVLTF
TRBJ2-7 | TRBV30 | few | CAWSPQGTWGYEQYF
TRBJ2-6 | TRBV27 | . | CASSLTAAGLNSGANVLTF
TRBJ2-2 | TRBV2 | . | CASRPSHIINTGKLFF
TRBJ2-7 | TRBV5-5 | few | CASSSPTSGEQYF
TRBJ2-5 | TRBV28 | . | CASSLVMGAGLETQYF
TRBJ2-4 | TRBV2 | few | CASIRTGGAGGDIQYF
TRBJ2-1 | TRBV9 | . | CASSARGDTSYNEQFF